This T cell receptor (beta chain) came from a study of cytomegalovirus exposure and HLA in healthy donors. In the study overall: Clustering assigned about 80% of the approximately 400 genotyped donors to the Caucasian-associated ancestry cluster.

A remark on this clone: The antigen is undetermined.

Study-level points and caveats: The majority of CMV-associated TCR beta chains were reported as apparently HLA-restricted in a later analysis. In an earlier analysis, in some 500 donors, most V segments appeared productive either ~87% or ~30% of the time. Presence/absence analyses treated sequencing depth as roughly uniform across donors.

This PCR relied on a set of 60 Vbeta primers and 13 Jbeta primers. Assay used: immunoSEQ multiplex PCR; TCRdb lists only in-frame clones, some missing. This sample yields about 130,000 clones, of which roughly 70% are seen a single time; 4.3% belongs to the top ten. Sequenced: PBMCs. The clonotype was recovered from a man aged 18-30 years in good health and CMV-seropositive.

The CDR3 loop is CASRGQGDYNEQFF. In DNA form, the CDR3 reads TGTGCCAGCAGGGGACAGGGAGACTACAATGAGCAGTTCTTC. V and J are TRBV6-5 and TRBJ2-1, with 9 bases lining up with TRBD1. The V gene's germline CDR1 is MNHEY and CDR2 SVGAGI. After removal of 6 bases from V and 3 bases from J, the junction contained 3 bases not matched to a gene. The CDR3 contains 14 residues.